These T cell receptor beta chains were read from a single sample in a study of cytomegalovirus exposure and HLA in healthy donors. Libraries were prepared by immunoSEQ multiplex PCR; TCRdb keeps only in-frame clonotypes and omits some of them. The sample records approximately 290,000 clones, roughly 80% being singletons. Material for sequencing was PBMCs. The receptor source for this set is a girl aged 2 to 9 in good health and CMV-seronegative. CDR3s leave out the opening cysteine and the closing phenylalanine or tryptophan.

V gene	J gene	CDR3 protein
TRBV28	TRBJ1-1	ASSSGQGDTEAF
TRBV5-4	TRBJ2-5	ASSYLAGGLGGAQY
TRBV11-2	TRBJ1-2	ASSSGGGYT
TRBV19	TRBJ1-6	ASSPTGGVGSPLH
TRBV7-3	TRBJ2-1	ASSLPRELDEQF
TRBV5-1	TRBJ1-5	ASSLDVTGEGNQPQH
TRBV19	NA	ASSSGQGAYEQY
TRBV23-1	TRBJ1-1	ASTRLAAF
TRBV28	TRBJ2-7	ASRGLAGWYEQY
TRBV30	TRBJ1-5	AWSIGGFNQPQH
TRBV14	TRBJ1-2	ASSPGQNYGYT
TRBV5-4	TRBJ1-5	ASRDRGNQPQH
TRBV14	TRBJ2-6	ASSQGQGRQGANVLT
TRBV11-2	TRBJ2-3	ASSLDVAGAATDTQY
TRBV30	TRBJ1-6	AWSDPQDSPLH
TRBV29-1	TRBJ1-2	SVVGQGAGGYT
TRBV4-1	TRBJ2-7	ASSHMGLGSYEQY
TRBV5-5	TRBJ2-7	ASSGTGASYEQY
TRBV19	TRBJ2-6	ASTPTGYAANVLT
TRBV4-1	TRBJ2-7	ASSQTRTSGISEQY
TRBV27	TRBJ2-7	ASSLSPGQASSYEQY
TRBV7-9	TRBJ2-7	ASSNPGLVLTHEQY
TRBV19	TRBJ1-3	ASSINTGNTIY
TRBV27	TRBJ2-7	ASSSGLAYEQY
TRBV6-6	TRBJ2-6	ASSYDYRVGANVLT
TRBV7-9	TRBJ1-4	SSSPGQSNEKLF
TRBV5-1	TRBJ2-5	ASSWGTVLGETQY
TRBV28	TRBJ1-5	AINRGNQPQH
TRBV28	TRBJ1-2	ASSPPDRERNYGYT
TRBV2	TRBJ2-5	ASGRTVKKETQY
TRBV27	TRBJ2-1	ASRTWGDSKQF
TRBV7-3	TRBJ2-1	ASSPTLGSYNEQF
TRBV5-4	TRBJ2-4	ASSLMGALAKNIQY
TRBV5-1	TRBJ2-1	ASSLGGSSYNEQF
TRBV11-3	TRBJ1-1	ASSYRQPEAF
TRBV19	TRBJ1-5	ASSNWGWDQPQH
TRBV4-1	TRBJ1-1	ASSRFLEGRDETEAF
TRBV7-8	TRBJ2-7	ASSSRGATSGSYEQY
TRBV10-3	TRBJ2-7	AISGKRVEQY
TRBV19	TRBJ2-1	ASSPGWTANNEQF
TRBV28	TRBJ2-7	ASSLSGNDEQY
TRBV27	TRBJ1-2	ASSLSGEAEGYT
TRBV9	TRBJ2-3	ASRAGTSGGSDTQY
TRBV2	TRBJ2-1	AIRQTGGSSNEQF
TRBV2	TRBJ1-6	ASSARTAANSPLH
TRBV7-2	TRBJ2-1	ASSEYGSSYNEQF
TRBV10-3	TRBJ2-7	AISAFSGGNHEQY
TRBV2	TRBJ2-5	ASRIPTEGETQY
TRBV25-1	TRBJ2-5	ASKNRETQY
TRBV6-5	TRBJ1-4	ASSPLRTPEKLF
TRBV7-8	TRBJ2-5	ASSSPEGQGWQETQY
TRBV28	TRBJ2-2	ASSLGVTGVTGELF
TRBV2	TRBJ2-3	ASRTLTGREGRGTQY
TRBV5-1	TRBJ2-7	ASSLAGAAGKYEQY
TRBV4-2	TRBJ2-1	ASSQQTRGGRGEQF
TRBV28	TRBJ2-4	ASSKSGGAKNIQY
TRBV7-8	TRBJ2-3	ASSYEEGTDTQY
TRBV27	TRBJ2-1	ASKLTSGYNEQF
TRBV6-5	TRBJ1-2	ASSRSGDYGYT
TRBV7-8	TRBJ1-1	ASSLSGRGLAAAF